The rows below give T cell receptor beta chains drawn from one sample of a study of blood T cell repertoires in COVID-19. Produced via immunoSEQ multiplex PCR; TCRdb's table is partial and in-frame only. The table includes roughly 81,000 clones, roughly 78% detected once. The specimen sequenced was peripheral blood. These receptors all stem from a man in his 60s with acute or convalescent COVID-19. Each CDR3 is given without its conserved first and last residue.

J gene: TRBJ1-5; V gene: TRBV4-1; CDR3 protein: ASSQGGTPDQPQH
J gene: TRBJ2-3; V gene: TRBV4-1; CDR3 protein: ASSRQDPSTDTQY
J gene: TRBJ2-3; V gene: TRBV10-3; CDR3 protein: AISESDRMGTDTQY
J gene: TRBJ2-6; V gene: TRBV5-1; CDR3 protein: ASSPGQAGANVLT
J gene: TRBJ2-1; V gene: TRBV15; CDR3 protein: ATSTVGRDEQF
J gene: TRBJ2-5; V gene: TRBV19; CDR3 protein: ASSKQLQETQY
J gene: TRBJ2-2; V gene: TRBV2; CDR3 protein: ASSTFTGELF
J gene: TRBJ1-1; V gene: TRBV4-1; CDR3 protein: ASSSTDRGNMNTEAF
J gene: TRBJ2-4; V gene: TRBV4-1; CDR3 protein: ASSQGTSGGFQY
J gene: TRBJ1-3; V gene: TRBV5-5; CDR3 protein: ASSSPGQRSGNTIY
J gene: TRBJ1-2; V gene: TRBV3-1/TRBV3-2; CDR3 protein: ASSARDTLYGYT
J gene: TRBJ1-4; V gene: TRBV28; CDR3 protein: ASSLPTGHWNEKLF
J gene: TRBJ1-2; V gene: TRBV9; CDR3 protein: ASSAGQGENYGYT
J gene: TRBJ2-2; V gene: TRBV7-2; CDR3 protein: ASSLRLTTGELF
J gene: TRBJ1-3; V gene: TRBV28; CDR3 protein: ASSLYLVFGGWDSGNTIY
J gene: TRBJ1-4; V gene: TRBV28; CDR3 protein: ASSFEGFEKLF
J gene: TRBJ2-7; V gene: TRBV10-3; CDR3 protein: AISSQDYEQY
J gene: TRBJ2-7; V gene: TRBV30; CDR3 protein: AWSSGLGEQY
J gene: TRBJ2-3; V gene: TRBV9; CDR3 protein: ASSRGSTDTQY
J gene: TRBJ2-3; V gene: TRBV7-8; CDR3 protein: ASSLEGHTDTQY
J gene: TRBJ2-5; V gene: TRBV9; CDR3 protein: ASSVASRETQY
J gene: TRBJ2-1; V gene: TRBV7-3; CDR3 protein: ASSSPGLAGAYNEQF
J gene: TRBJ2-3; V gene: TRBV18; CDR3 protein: ASSPRLATTDTQY
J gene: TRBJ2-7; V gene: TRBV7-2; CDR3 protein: ASSFTSGSRPY
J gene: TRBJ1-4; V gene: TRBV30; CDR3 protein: AADTGNAEKLF
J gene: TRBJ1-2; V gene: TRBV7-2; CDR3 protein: ASSLNREGYGYT
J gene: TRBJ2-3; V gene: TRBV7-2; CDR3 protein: ASSARLRQGGYTDTQY
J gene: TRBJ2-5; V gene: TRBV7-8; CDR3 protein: ASSPASGREETQY
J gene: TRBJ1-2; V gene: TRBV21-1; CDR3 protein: ASSKVWGQGDYGYT
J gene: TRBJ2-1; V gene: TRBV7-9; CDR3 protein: ASSATGNLYNEQF
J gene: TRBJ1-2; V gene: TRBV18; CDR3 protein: ASSPAGLSGYT